Presented here are 12 T cell receptor beta chains from one specimen sequenced in a study of OX40 agonist ivuxolimab in advanced cancers. The assay was immunoSEQ multiplex PCR, and TCRdb's table has in-frame clones only and misses some. The top ten hold about 0.3% of the sample, which has about 67,000 clones, 91% seen once. This specimen was CD4+ or CD8+ T cells sorted from blood, taken in a trial of the OX40 agonist ivuxolimab. The receptors come from an adult with an advanced solid tumor such as melanoma, head and neck, liver or kidney cancer.

The V call is TRBV29-1, the J call TRBJ1-1, with 8 bases fitting TRBD1. V trimming: 6 bases; J trimming: 4 bases; junction bases outside the gene matches: 7. This CDR3 has 13 amino acids. Germline V gene data show CDR1 as SQVTM and CDR2 as ANQGSEA. The CDR3 bases are TGCAGCGTCCGACAGGGGAGTATCACTGAAGCTTTCTTT. This translates into CSVRQGSITEAFF. Based on the CDR3 plus reference TRBV29-1 and TRBJ1-1, the full variable domain is SAVISQKPSRDICQRGTSLTIQCQVDSQVTMMFWYRQQPGQSLTLIATANQGSEATYESGFVIDKFPISRPNLTFSTLTVSNMSPEDSSIYLCSVRQGSITEAFFGQGTRLTVV.

The genes are TRBV11-3 and TRBJ2-3; the D is unclear. The CDR3 is 13 residues long. The germline gives CDR1 SGHNT, CDR2 YENEEA. V was shortened by 3 bases and J by 2 bases, with 6 bases between the two germline ends. CDR3 amino acids: CASSFRATDTQYF. CDR3 coding DNA: TGTGCCAGCAGCTTCCGGGCCACAGATACGCAGTATTTT.

The chain is built from TRBV28 and TRBJ2-7; D tentatively reads TRBD1 or TRBD2 (6 bases each). CDR3 length: 16 amino acids. The germline V gene encodes CDR1 MDHEN and CDR2 SYDVKM. Trimming removed 6 bases at V and 0 bases at J, with 18 bases between. CDR3 in amino acids: CASSPLGGRSSYEQYF. The DNA of the CDR3 is TGTGCCAGCAGCCCCCTCGGGGGCCGTTCCTCCTACGAGCAGTACTTC.

The chain links TRBV5-1 to TRBJ1-6, with a possible D match to TRBD1 (5 bases). Germline V gives CDR1 SGHRS, CDR2 YFSETQ. There are 14 residues in the CDR3. Trimming removed 1 base from V and 10 bases from J, with 12 bases in between. CDR3 in amino acids: CASSLTGAGSPLHF. In nucleotides, the CDR3 is TGCGCCAGCAGCTTGACTGGGGCAGGGTCACCCCTCCACTTT.

V gene TRBV11-2 combines with J gene TRBJ1-1; D call uncertain. V was clipped by 5 bases and J by 6 bases, with 7 bases between them. The CDR3 is 11 amino acids. Germline values: CDR1 SGHAT, CDR2 FQNNGV. CDR3 loop: CASSPGAEAFF. The DNA for the CDR3 is TGTGCCAGCAGCCCCGGGGCTGAAGCTTTCTTT. Filled out from reference TRBV11-2 and TRBJ1-1, the complete variable domain reads EAGVAQSPRYKIIEKRQSVAFWCNPISGHATLYWYQQILGQGPKLLIQFQNNGVVDDSQLPKDRFSAERLKGVDSTLKIQPAKLEDSAVYLCASSPGAEAFFGQGTRLTVV.

The chain uses TRBV5-6 and TRBJ2-4, with a tentative D call TRBD1 (5 bases). The CDR3 extends over 14 amino acids. With 7 bases removed from V and 6 bases from J, the gap between germline ends came to 17 bases. The germline V gene encodes CDR1 SGHDT and CDR2 YYEEEE. CDR3 nucleotide sequence: TGTGCCAGCTCACCCCAGGGTTTCCGAAACATTCAGTACTTC. It is translated as CASSPQGFRNIQYF.

The chain is built from TRBV7-8 and TRBJ2-1, with TRBD2 matching 14 bases. CDR3 length: 15 amino acids. J gave up 7 bases and V 3 bases, and 2 bases lay outside the gene matches. Per the germline V gene, CDR1 is SGHVS and CDR2 is FQNEAQ. The CDR3, as DNA: TGTGCCAGCAGCTTGGGACTAGCGGGAGTTAATGAGCAGTTCTTC. Translation gives CASSLGLAGVNEQFF. The full variable domain, its missing parts supplied by reference TRBV7-8 and TRBJ2-1, is GAGVSQSPRYKVAKRGQDVALRCDPISGHVSLFWYQQALGQGPEFLTYFQNEAQLDKSGLPSDRFFAERPEGSVSTLKIQRTQQEDSAVYLCASSLGLAGVNEQFFGPGTRLTVL.

The chain combines TRBV28 with TRBJ2-7; 12 bases are shared with TRBD2. Trimming took 1 base from V and 7 from J; bases not matched to a gene: 5. CDR1 and CDR2 from the germline V gene are MDHEN and SYDVKM. CDR3 length: 15 amino acids. CDR3 bases: TGTGCCAGCAGTTTATACGGGACTAGCGGGTTTGAGCAGTACTTC. Protein: CASSLYGTSGFEQYF.

The rearrangement uses TRBV6-5 and TRBJ2-6; tentatively, D is TRBD2 (6 bases). Germline CDR1 and CDR2: MNHEY and SVGAGI. This CDR3 contains 15 residues. Trimming stripped 4 bases from V and 0 bases from J, with 7 bases between. The CDR3 DNA reads as TGTGCCAGCAGTTTCGGGGGCTCTGGGGCCAACGTCCTGACTTTC. As protein: CASSFGGSGANVLTF.

This clone was seen a few times. Other nucleotide sequences in the sample specify the same CDR3. The chain joins TRBV19 to TRBJ2-5; 9 bases fit TRBD2. The J segment lost 1 base and the V segment lost 5 bases, leaving 2 bases of the junction unmatched. CDR1 and CDR2 from the germline V gene are LNHDA and SQIVND (reference sequence). This CDR3 has 14 amino acids. The CDR3 nucleotides read TGTGCCAGTAGTGGGGGACTAGCCCAAGAGACCCAGTACTTC. Protein sequence: CASSGGLAQETQYF.

The J gene is TRBJ2-1, the V gene TRBV5-4, with 9 bases that match TRBD2. CDR3 length: 15 amino acids. Germline values: CDR1 SGHNT, CDR2 YYREEE (reference sequence). The J segment lost 8 bases and the V segment lost 0 bases, leaving 6 bases of the junction unmatched. CDR3 amino acids: CASSLEGGRAYEQFF. The CDR3 DNA reads as TGTGCCAGCAGCTTGGAGGGCGGGAGGGCCTATGAGCAGTTCTTC.

The chain is built from TRBV27 and TRBJ2-1; the D is unclear. Germline V gene sequence: CDR1 MNHEY, CDR2 SMNVEV (reference sequence). V lost 6 bases and J lost 9, with 24 bases in between. This CDR3 region has 16 residues. The DNA of the CDR3 is TGTGCCAGCAGCCCCCTGGGGTGGGCCCGAGGTACTGAGCAGTTCTTC. Translating gives CASSPLGWARGTEQFF.